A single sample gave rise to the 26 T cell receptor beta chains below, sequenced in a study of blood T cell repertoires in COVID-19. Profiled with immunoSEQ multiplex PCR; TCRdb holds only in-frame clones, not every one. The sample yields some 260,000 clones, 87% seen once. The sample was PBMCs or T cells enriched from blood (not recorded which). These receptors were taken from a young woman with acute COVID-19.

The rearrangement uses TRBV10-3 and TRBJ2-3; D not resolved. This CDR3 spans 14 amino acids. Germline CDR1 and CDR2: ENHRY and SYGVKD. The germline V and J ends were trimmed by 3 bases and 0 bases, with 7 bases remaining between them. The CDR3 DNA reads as TGTGCCATCAGTGACATCCATAGCACAGATACGCAGTATTTT. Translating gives CAISDIHSTDTQYF.

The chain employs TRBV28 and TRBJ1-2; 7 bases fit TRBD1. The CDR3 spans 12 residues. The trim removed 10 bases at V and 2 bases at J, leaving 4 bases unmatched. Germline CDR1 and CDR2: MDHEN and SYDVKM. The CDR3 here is CANYRGNYGYTF. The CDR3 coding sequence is TGTGCCAACTACAGGGGAAACTATGGCTACACCTTC.

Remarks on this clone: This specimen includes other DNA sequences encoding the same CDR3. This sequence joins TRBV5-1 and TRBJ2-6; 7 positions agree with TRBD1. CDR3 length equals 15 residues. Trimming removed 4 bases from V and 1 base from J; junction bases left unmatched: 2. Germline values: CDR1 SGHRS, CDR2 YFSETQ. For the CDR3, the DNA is TGCGCCAGCAGCCCACAGGGGTCTGGGGCCAACGTCCTGACTTTC. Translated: CASSPQGSGANVLTF.

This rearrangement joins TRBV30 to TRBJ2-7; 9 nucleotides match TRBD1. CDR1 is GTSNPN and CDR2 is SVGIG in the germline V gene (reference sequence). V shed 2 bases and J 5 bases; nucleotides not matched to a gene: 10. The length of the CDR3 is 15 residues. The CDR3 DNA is TGTGCCTGGAGTCCCGGGACAGGGTATGTGGACGAGCAGTACTTC. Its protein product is CAWSPGTGYVDEQYF.

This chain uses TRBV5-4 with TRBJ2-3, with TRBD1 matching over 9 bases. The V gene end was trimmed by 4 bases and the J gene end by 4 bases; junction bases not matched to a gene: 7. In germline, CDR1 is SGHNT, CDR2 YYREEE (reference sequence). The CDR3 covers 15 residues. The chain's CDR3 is CASSPGNRGPDTQYF. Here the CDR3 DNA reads TGTGCCAGCAGCCCCGGGAACAGGGGGCCAGATACGCAGTATTTT.

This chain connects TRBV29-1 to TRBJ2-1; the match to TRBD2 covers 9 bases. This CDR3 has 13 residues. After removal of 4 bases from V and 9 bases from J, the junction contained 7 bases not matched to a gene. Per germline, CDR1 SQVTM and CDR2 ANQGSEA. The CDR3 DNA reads TGCAGCGTTGTCGGCGGGGGGGGTTTTGAGCAGTTCTTC. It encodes CSVVGGGGFEQFF.

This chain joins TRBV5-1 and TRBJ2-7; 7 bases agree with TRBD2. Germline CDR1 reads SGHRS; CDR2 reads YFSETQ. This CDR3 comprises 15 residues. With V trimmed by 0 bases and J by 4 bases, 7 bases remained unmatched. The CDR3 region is CASSLVAGESYEQYF. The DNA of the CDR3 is TGCGCCAGCAGCTTGGTTGCGGGGGAGTCGTACGAGCAGTACTTC.

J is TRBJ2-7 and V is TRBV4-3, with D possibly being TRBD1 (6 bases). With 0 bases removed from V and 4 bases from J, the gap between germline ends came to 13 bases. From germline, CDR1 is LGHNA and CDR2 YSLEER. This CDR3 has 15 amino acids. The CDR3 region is CASSQEVQGRYEQYF. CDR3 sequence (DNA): TGCGCCAGCAGCCAAGAGGTACAGGGACGATACGAGCAGTACTTC.

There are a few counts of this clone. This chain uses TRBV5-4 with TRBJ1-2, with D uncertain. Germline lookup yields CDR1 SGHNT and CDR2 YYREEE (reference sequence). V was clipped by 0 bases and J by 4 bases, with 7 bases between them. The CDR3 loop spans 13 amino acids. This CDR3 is CASSLESGYGYTF. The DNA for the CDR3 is TGTGCCAGCAGCTTGGAGTCAGGCTATGGCTACACCTTC.

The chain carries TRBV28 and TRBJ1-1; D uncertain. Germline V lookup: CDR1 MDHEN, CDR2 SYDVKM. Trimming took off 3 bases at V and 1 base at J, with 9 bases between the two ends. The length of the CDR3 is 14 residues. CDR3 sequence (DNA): TGTGCCAGCAGTTTGGTACAGTCGAACACTGAAGCTTTCTTT. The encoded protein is CASSLVQSNTEAFF.

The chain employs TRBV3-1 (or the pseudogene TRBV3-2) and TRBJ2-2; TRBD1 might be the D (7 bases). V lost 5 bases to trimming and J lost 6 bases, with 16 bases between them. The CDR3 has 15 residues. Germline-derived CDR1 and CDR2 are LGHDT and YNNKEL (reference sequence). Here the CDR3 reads CASSAVRGAPGELFF. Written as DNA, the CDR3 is TGTGCCAGCAGCGCTGTCAGGGGGGCGCCCGGGGAGCTGTTTTTT.

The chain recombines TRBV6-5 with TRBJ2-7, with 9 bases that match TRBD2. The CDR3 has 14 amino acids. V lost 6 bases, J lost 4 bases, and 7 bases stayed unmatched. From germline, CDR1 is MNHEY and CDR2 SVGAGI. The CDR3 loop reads CASRSSGRWYEQYF. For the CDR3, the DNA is TGTGCCAGCAGGAGTAGCGGGAGATGGTACGAGCAGTACTTC.

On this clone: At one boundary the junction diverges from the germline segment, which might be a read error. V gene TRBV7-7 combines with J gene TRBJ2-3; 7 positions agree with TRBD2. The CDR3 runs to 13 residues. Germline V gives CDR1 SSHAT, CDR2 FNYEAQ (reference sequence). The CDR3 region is CASSFGEGDTQYF. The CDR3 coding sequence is TGTGCTAGCAGCTTCGGGGAGGGAGATACGCAGTATTTT.

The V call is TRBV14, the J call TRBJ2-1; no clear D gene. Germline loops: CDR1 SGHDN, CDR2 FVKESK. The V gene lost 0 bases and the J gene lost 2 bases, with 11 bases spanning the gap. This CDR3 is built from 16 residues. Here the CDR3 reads CASSQDPHGPYNEQFF. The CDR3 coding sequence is TGTGCCAGCAGCCAAGACCCCCATGGGCCCTACAATGAGCAGTTCTTC. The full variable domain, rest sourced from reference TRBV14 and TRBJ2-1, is EAGVTQFPSHSVIEKGQTVTLRCDPISGHDNLYWYRRVMGKEIKFLLHFVKESKQDESGMPNNRFLAERTGGTYSTLKVQPAELEDSGVYFCASSQDPHGPYNEQFFGPGTRLTVL.

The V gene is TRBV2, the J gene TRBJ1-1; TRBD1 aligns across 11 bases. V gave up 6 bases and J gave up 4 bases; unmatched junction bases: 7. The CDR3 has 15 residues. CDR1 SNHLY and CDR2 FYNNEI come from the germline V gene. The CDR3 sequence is CASSKDRGLATEAFF. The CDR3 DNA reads TGTGCCAGCAGCAAGGACAGGGGGCTGGCCACTGAAGCTTTCTTT.

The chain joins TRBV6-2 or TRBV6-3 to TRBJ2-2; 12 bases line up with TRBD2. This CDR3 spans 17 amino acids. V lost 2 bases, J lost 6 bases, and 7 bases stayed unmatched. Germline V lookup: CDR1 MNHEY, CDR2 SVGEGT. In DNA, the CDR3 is TGTGCCAGCAGTTACACTAGCGGGAGGTCCATTTCCGGGGAGCTGTTTTTT. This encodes CASSYTSGRSISGELFF.

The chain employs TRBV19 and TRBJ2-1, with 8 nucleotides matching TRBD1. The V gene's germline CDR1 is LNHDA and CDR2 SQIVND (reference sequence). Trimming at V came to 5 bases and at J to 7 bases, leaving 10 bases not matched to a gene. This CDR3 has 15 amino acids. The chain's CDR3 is CASSPRTGPGNEQFF. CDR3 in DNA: TGTGCCAGTAGTCCCCGGACAGGGCCCGGGAATGAGCAGTTCTTC.

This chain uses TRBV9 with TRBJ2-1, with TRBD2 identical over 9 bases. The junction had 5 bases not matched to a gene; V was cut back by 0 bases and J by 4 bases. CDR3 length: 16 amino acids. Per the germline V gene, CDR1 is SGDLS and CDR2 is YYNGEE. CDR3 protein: CASSVGASGAYNEQFF. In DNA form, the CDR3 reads TGTGCCAGCAGCGTAGGGGCTAGCGGGGCTTACAATGAGCAGTTCTTC.

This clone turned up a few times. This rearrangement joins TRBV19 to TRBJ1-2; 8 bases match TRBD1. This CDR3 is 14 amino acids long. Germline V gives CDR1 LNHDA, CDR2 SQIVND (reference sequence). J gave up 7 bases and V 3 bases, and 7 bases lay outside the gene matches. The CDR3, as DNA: TGTGCCAGTAGTATCAGCAGGGGGCATGGTGGCTACACCTTC. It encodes CASSISRGHGGYTF.

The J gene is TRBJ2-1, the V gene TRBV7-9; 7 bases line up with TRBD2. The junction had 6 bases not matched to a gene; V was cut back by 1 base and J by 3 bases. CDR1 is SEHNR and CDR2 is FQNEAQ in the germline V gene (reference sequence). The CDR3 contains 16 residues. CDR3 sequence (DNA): TGTGCCAGCAGCTTAGTGAGTGGCGGGAGCTACAATGAGCAGTTCTTC. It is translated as CASSLVSGGSYNEQFF.

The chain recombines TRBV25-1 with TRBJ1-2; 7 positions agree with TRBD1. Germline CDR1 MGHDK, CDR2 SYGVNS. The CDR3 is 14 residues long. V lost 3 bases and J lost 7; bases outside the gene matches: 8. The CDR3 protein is CASSDRAGGSGYTF. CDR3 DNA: TGTGCCAGCAGTGATCGGGCAGGGGGAAGTGGCTACACCTTC.

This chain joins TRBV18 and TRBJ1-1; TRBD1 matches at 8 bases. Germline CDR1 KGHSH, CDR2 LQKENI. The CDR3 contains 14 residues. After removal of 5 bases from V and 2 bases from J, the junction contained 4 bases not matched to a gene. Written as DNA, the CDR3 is TGTGCCAGCTCAGCGACAGGGGTTAACACTGAAGCTTTCTTT. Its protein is CASSATGVNTEAFF.

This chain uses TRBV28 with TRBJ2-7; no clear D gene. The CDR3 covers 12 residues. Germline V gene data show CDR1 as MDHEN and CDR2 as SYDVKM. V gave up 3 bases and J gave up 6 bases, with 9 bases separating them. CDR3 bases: TGTGCCAGCAGTTTTCGAGCAGGCGAGCAGTACTTC. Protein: CASSFRAGEQYF. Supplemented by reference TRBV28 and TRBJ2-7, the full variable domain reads DVKVTQSSRYLVKRTGEKVFLECVQDMDHENMFWYRQDPGLGLRLIYFSYDVKMKEKGDIPEGYSVSREKKERFSLILESASTNQTSMYLCASSFRAGEQYFGPGTRLTVT.

Here the CDR3 reads CASSAGQVVNEQFF. CDR3 nucleotide sequence: TGTGCCAGCAGCGCGGGACAGGTGGTAAATGAGCAGTTCTTC. The chain couples TRBV11-2 to TRBJ2-1; TRBD1 matches at 8 bases. The CDR3 contains 14 residues. J was trimmed by 7 bases and V by 5 bases; bases with no gene match: 7. CDR1 and CDR2 (germline): SGHAT, FQNNGV. The complete variable domain, with remaining parts taken from reference TRBV11-2 and TRBJ2-1, reads EAGVAQSPRYKIIEKRQSVAFWCNPISGHATLYWYQQILGQGPKLLIQFQNNGVVDDSQLPKDRFSAERLKGVDSTLKIQPAKLEDSAVYLCASSAGQVVNEQFFGPGTRLTVL.

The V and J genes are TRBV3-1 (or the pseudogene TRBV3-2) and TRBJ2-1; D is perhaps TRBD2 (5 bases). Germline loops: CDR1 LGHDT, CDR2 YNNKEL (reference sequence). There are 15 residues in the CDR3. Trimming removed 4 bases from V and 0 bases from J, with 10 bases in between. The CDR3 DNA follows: TGTGCCAGCAGCCCCACTAGAAGCTCCTACAATGAGCAGTTCTTC. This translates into CASSPTRSSYNEQFF.

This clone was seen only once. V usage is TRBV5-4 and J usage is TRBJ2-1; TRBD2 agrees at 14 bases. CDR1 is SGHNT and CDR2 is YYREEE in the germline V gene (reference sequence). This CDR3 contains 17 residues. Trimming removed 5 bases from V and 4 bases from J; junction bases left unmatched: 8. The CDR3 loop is CASRPGTSGGAYNEQFF. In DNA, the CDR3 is TGTGCCAGCAGGCCCGGGACTAGCGGGGGAGCATACAATGAGCAGTTCTTC.